A single TCR beta chain is shown here with its context. CDR3 length: 14 amino acids. The germline V gene encodes CDR1 SGHAT and CDR2 FQNNGV. Trimming removed 5 bases from V and 4 bases from J, with 14 bases in between. This sample stems from a study of blood T cell repertoires in COVID-19. Libraries were prepared by immunoSEQ multiplex PCR; TCRdb keeps only in-frame clonotypes and omits some of them. The top ten clones hold just over 7% of a sample with about 240,000 clones, around 90% of them seen once. The clonotype originates from a man between 60 and 75 years old who had recovered from COVID-19. The sequenced sample consisted of peripheral blood. The chain couples TRBV11-2 to TRBJ2-5; TRBD1 might be the D (6 bases). The CDR3 loop is CASSVTGSGETQYF. CDR3 bases: TGTGCCAGCAGCGTAACAGGGTCGGGAGAGACCCAGTACTTC.